The clone carrying this T cell receptor (beta chain) appeared a few times. Its antigen is currently unknown. There are 13 residues in the CDR3. CDR1 MNHNS and CDR2 SASEGT come from the germline V gene. V was cut by 2 bases and J by 9 bases, with 13 bases left in between. These data belong to a study of cytomegalovirus exposure and HLA in healthy donors. Overall study context: Clustering assigned about 80% of the roughly 420 genotyped donors to the Caucasian-associated ancestry cluster.

In the PCR, 60 Vbeta and 13 Jbeta primers were used. Assay: immunoSEQ multiplex PCR; the TCRdb copy retains only in-frame clones and omits some. The top ten clones hold approximately 1.7% of a sample with 200,000 to 250,000 clones, around 75% of them seen once. Study-wide points: With later analysis, a missense DCLRE1C variant became linked to TCR beta V- and J-gene trimming.

The chain joins TRBV6-1 to TRBJ2-5; D is perhaps TRBD1 (7 bases). Input material: PBMCs. The origin of this receptor is a woman aged 25 to 39 in good health and CMV-seronegative. CDR3 sequence (DNA): TGTGCCAGCAGTGAATCGGACAGGAGGGCCCAGTACTTC. It is translated as CASSESDRRAQYF.